The rows below give T cell receptor beta chains drawn from one sample of a study of cytomegalovirus exposure and HLA in healthy donors. TCRdb keeps only in-frame clones here, not all; method: immunoSEQ multiplex PCR. In the table there are about 170,000 clones, 60% to 80% of which are singletons. Material: PBMCs. The receptors were sampled from a woman between 45 and 65 years old in good health and CMV-seropositive. CDR3s include the opening cysteine and the closing phenylalanine or tryptophan. The D gene is left open where the match is weak. Only part of the rows carry a size: once, few, many, or a class if the clone is expanded.

TRBV20-1	TRBJ2-5	.	.	10	CSAFGETQYF	TGCAGTGCCTTCGGGGAGACCCAGTACTTC
TRBV6-5	TRBJ2-2	.	.	15	CASSYTDGGTGELFF	TGTGCCAGCAGTTACACGGACGGAGGCACCGGGGAGCTGTTTTTT
TRBV9	TRBJ2-1	.	.	13	CASSPPSYNEQFF	TGTGCCAGCAGCCCCCCTTCCTACAATGAGCAGTTCTTC
TRBV7-9	TRBJ2-7	.	TRBD2	13	CASSPRDYYEQYF	TGTGCCAGCAGCCCACGGGACTACTACGAGCAGTACTTC
TRBV12-5	TRBJ1-1	.	.	16	CASGLLLQVSNTEAFF	TGTGCTAGTGGTTTGTTACTTCAGGTCTCGAACACTGAAGCTTTCTTT
TRBV30	TRBJ1-6	.	.	16	CAWSPQGSLVDSPLHF	TGTGCCTGGAGCCCCCAGGGCAGTTTAGTTGATTCACCCCTCCACTTT
TRBV5-6	TRBJ1-4	.	.	15	CASSPPVGEGEKLFF	TGTGCCAGCAGCCCGCCGGTGGGGGAGGGAGAAAAACTGTTTTTT
TRBV4-2	TRBJ2-2	.	TRBD2	16	CASSQNPAGEVGELFF	TGTGCCAGCAGCCAGAATCCGGCGGGGGAGGTCGGGGAGCTGTTTTTT
TRBV5-1	TRBJ1-1	.	TRBD1	14	CASNLTGGGTEAFF	TGCGCCAGCAACTTGACAGGGGGCGGCACTGAAGCTTTCTTT
TRBV12-5	TRBJ2-1	.	TRBD1	14	CASGWGQGYNEQFF	TGTGCTAGTGGTTGGGGACAGGGTTACAATGAGCAGTTCTTC
TRBV18	TRBJ2-3	.	.	12	CASSGTLGTQYF	TGTGCCAGCTCCGGGACTTTAGGCACGCAGTATTTT
TRBV7-6	TRBJ2-7	.	TRBD1	15	CASSPKTGGRYEQYF	TGTGCCAGCAGCCCCAAGACAGGGGGCAGGTACGAGCAGTACTTC
TRBV6-5	TRBJ2-3	.	TRBD2	14	CAGSSGGVTDTQYF	TGTGCCGGCAGTTCCGGGGGGGTAACAGATACGCAGTATTTT
TRBV12-5	TRBJ2-3	.	TRBD2	15	CASATGGGNTDTQYF	TGTGCTAGTGCCACCGGGGGAGGGAACACAGATACGCAGTATTTT
TRBV5-1	TRBJ1-5	.	.	15	CASSPMDSFNQPQHF	TGCGCCAGCAGCCCCATGGACAGTTTTAATCAGCCCCAGCATTTT
TRBV28	TRBJ1-6	.	TRBD1	15	CASSPITGVNSPLHF	TGTGCCAGCAGTCCGATCACAGGGGTTAATTCACCCCTCCACTTT
TRBV6-5	TRBJ1-1	.	.	14	CASMRHSTNTEAFF	TGTGCCAGCATGCGACATTCAACTAACACTGAAGCTTTCTTT
TRBV5-1	TRBJ1-6	.	TRBD1	13	CASRTGVNSPLHF	TGCGCCAGCAGGACAGGGGTTAATTCACCCCTCCACTTT
TRBV2	TRBJ1-5	once	TRBD1	17	CASRRQGQLHSNQPQHF	TGTGCCAGCAGAAGACAGGGCCAGTTACATAGCAATCAGCCCCAGCATTTT
TRBV12-5	TRBJ2-1	few	.	16	CASGLVGSGGGDEQFF	TGTGCTAGTGGTTTGGTAGGTAGCGGAGGGGGGGATGAGCAGTTCTTC
TRBV11-3	TRBJ2-2	.	.	15	CASSLDITNTGELFF	TGTGCCAGCAGCTTAGATATTACAAACACCGGGGAGCTGTTTTTT
TRBV9	TRBJ2-5	.	.	15	CASSVEGVAKETQYF	TGTGCCAGCAGCGTAGAGGGGGTGGCCAAAGAGACCCAGTACTTC
TRBV7-9	TRBJ1-1	.	.	15	CASSYGRWGRSEAFF	TGTGCCAGCAGCTACGGAAGGTGGGGGAGGTCGGAAGCTTTCTTT
TRBV25-1	TRBJ2-5	.	.	15	CASSEQSAPGWTQYF	TGTGCCAGCAGTGAACAGTCAGCCCCCGGGTGGACCCAGTACTTC
TRBV6-5	TRBJ2-1	.	TRBD2	15	CASSYRLAGDNEQFF	TGTGCCAGCAGTTACCGACTAGCGGGGGACAATGAGCAGTTCTTC
TRBV6-5	TRBJ2-5	.	TRBD2	12	CASSRGGETQYF	TGTGCCAGCAGTCGGGGGGGTGAGACCCAGTACTTC
TRBV6-5	TRBJ1-2	.	.	13	CASSSQEGYGYTF	TGTGCCAGCAGTTCACAGGAAGGCTATGGCTACACCTTC
TRBV18	TRBJ2-4	.	.	15	CASSPGGRAKNIQYF	TGTGCCAGCTCACCGGGGGGAAGGGCCAAAAACATTCAGTACTTC
TRBV10-1	TRBJ2-2	.	TRBD2	19	CASSESASGGALSTGELFF	TGCGCCAGCAGTGAGTCGGCTAGCGGGGGGGCGTTGAGCACCGGGGAGCTGTTTTTT
TRBV6-4	TRBJ2-1	.	TRBD2	14	CASSRGGVYNEQFF	TGTGCCAGCAGTCGCGGGGGGGTCTACAATGAGCAGTTCTTC
TRBV7-3	TRBJ1-3	.	TRBD1	20	CASTLREGQGARRSGNTIYF	TGTGCCAGCACTCTCCGCGAGGGACAGGGGGCGAGGCGCTCTGGAAACACCATATATTTT
TRBV6-1	TRBJ2-5	.	TRBD2	13	CASVVAGGETQYF	TGTGCCAGCGTGGTAGCGGGTGGGGAGACCCAGTACTTC
TRBV6-1	TRBJ2-7	.	.	13	CASSRGSSYEQYF	TGTGCCAGCAGTCGGGGGAGCTCCTACGAGCAGTACTTC
TRBV11-3	TRBJ2-1	.	.	12	CASSPGSEEQFF	TGTGCCAGCAGCCCAGGGTCGGAAGAGCAGTTCTTC
TRBV11-3	TRBJ2-1	.	TRBD2	17	CASSLGSSAGAINEQFF	TGTGCCAGCAGCTTAGGGTCCTCAGCGGGGGCCATCAATGAGCAGTTCTTC
TRBV29-1	TRBJ2-1	.	.	13	CSVETDTYNEQFF	TGCAGCGTTGAAACGGACACCTACAATGAGCAGTTCTTC
TRBV6-1	TRBJ2-7	.	TRBD1	15	CASSEQGQLVYEQYF	TGTGCCAGCAGTGAACAGGGACAGTTAGTCTACGAGCAGTACTTC
TRBV5-1	TRBJ2-7	.	TRBD1	14	CASSPRTGNYEQYF	TGCGCCAGCAGCCCTCGGACAGGGAACTACGAGCAGTACTTC
TRBV5-1	TRBJ1-2	.	.	13	CASSLGQNYGYTF	TGCGCCAGCAGCTTGGGTCAGAACTATGGCTACACCTTC
TRBV23-1	TRBJ1-2	.	TRBD1	12	CASGDRGRGYTF	TGCGCCAGCGGGGACAGGGGGCGAGGCTACACCTTC
TRBV6-1	TRBJ2-7	.	.	13	CASKGQQTYEQYF	TGTGCCTCGAAGGGACAACAAACCTACGAGCAGTACTTC
TRBV6-5	TRBJ1-1	.	.	14	CASSYSAIGGEAFF	TGTGCCAGCAGTTACTCTGCCATAGGCGGTGAAGCTTTCTTT